Presented here are 26 T cell receptor beta chains from one specimen sequenced in a study of blood T cell repertoires in COVID-19. Clones were read by immunoSEQ multiplex PCR, and TCRdb kept only the in-frame ones, dropping some. Of 90,000 to 150,000 clones in the sample, more than 80% were seen once. Sequences were obtained from peripheral blood. The source is a man aged 65 to 79 with active or convalescent COVID-19.

The chain has TRBV5-6 and TRBJ2-7; 15 positions agree with TRBD2. This CDR3 comprises 19 residues. The V segment lost 2 bases and the J segment 7 bases; nucleotides outside the gene matches: 16. CDR1 and CDR2 (germline): SGHDT, YYEEEE. The CDR3 DNA follows: TGTGCCAGCAGCTTAGGACTAGCGGGAGGGCCGACGTTTGGGAAAGAGCAGTACTTC. Translation gives CASSLGLAGGPTFGKEQYF.

The CDR3 here is CASSLSSLNTEAFF. The CDR3 bases are TGCGCCAGCAGCTTGTCCAGTCTGAACACTGAAGCTTTCTTT. The chain joins TRBV5-1 to TRBJ1-1; no firm D call. Germline loops: CDR1 SGHRS, CDR2 YFSETQ. The CDR3 has 14 residues. Trimming removed 1 base from V and 0 bases from J, with 7 bases in between.

The DNA for the CDR3 is TGTGCCAGTACTAGCGGGAGAGGGTCCTACAATGAGCAGTTCTTC. Its translation: CASTSGRGSYNEQFF. V is TRBV19 and J is TRBJ2-1, with 10 bases lining up with TRBD2. V was clipped by 7 bases and J by 1 base; unmatched bases: 4. The CDR3 sequence is 15 residues long. Germline V gives CDR1 LNHDA, CDR2 SQIVND (reference sequence).

The chain is built from TRBV11-3 and TRBJ2-7; maybe TRBD2 (5 bases). The CDR3 contains 15 residues. Germline CDR1 SGHNT, CDR2 YENEEA. Trimming took off 3 bases at V and 4 bases at J, with 16 bases between the two ends. For the CDR3, the DNA is TGTGCCAGCAGCTTGAACTCTGGGAGTGGATACGAGCAGTACTTC. This sequence encodes CASSLNSGSGYEQYF.

This rearrangement joins TRBV15 to TRBJ1-1; unclear D gene. The CDR3 is 15 residues long. The germline V gene has CDR1 LNHNV and CDR2 YYDKDF (reference sequence). Trimming left V 3 bases short and J 1 base short, with 12 bases between. CDR3 amino acids: CATSSVPGSNTEAFF. In DNA form, the CDR3 reads TGTGCCACCAGCAGCGTACCGGGATCGAACACTGAAGCTTTCTTT.

V and J are TRBV19 and TRBJ2-1; 7 positions agree with TRBD2. Looked up from germline, CDR1 is LNHDA and CDR2 is SQIVND (reference sequence). V gave up 6 bases and J gave up 3 bases; unmatched junction bases: 2. The CDR3 consists of 13 residues. The CDR3 nucleotides are TGTGCCAGTAGGGGGAGGGGCTACAATGAGCAGTTCTTC. Protein product: CASRGRGYNEQFF. Filled out from reference TRBV19 and TRBJ2-1, the complete variable domain reads DGGITQSPKYLFRKEGQNVTLSCEQNLNHDAMYWYRQDPGQGLRLIYYSQIVNDFQKGDIAEGYSVSREKKESFPLTVTSAQKNPTAFYLCASRGRGYNEQFFGPGTRLTVL.

The V call is TRBV2, the J call TRBJ2-7, with a weak D call TRBD1 (6 bases). The germline V and J ends were trimmed by 10 bases and 4 bases, with 14 bases remaining between them. This CDR3 is 12 amino acids long. Germline V gene lookup returns CDR1 SNHLY and CDR2 FYNNEI. The CDR3 here is CAILPQGYEQYF. DNA for the CDR3: TGTGCCATCCTCCCCCAGGGGTACGAGCAGTACTTC.

V usage is TRBV19 and J usage is TRBJ2-7; weak D call: TRBD2 (6 bases). The ends were cut back, 6 bases at V and 2 bases at J, with 14 bases in the middle. CDR3 length: 14 amino acids. CDR1 LNHDA and CDR2 SQIVND come from the germline V gene (reference sequence). The CDR3: CASSPSGLTYEQYF. Written as DNA, the CDR3 is TGTGCCAGTAGCCCCTCGGGACTGACCTACGAGCAGTACTTC.

The J gene is TRBJ2-3, the V gene TRBV7-3; 7 bases align to TRBD2. V was clipped by 2 bases and J by 0 bases; unmatched bases: 5. Germline V gene lookup returns CDR1 SGHTA and CDR2 FQGTGA. This CDR3 contains 16 residues. The CDR3, as DNA: TGTGCCAGCAGCTTACAGGGAGGGAGCAGCACAGATACGCAGTATTTT. Translation: CASSLQGGSSTDTQYF.

The rearrangement joins TRBV11-2 to TRBJ1-2; 8 bases are a match to TRBD1. Germline values: CDR1 SGHAT, CDR2 FQNNGV. The CDR3 runs 15 residues. J gave up 6 bases and V 0 bases, and 6 bases lay outside the gene matches. The CDR3: CASSLDILTGDGYTF. CDR3 coding DNA: TGTGCCAGCAGCTTAGACATTTTGACAGGGGATGGCTACACCTTC.

CDR3 residues: CASSYGGGSSSGYTF. For the CDR3, the DNA is TGTGCCAGCAGCTATGGCGGGGGCTCATCTAGTGGCTACACCTTC. The chain is built from TRBV5-4 and TRBJ1-2, with D tentatively TRBD1 (6 bases). Per the germline V gene, CDR1 is SGHNT and CDR2 is YYREEE (reference sequence). V was pared by 3 bases and J by 7 bases, with 19 bases between. The CDR3 extends over 15 amino acids.

This clone was seen a few times. The chain carries TRBV7-3 and TRBJ2-7; possibly TRBD1 for D (5 bases). The CDR3 contains 13 residues. CDR1 is SGHTA, CDR2 FQGTGA, per germline. The V end lost 5 bases, the J end lost 1 base, and 9 bases lay between the germline ends. The CDR3 sequence is CASSQGRSYEQYF. Here the CDR3 DNA reads TGTGCCAGCAGCCAGGGTAGGTCCTACGAGCAGTACTTC.

This clone appeared a single time. This chain joins TRBV12-3 or TRBV12-4 and TRBJ1-4; D perhaps matches TRBD1 (6 bases). Deletions cut 3 bases from V and 8 bases from J, with 10 bases between. CDR3 size: 13 residues. The DNA for the CDR3 is TGTGCCAGCAGTTTCACCCAGGGGGAAAAACTGTTTTTT. Amino acids: CASSFTQGEKLFF.

The rearrangement uses TRBV6-6 and TRBJ2-2; 10 nucleotides align to TRBD1. The trim removed 5 bases at V and 2 bases at J, leaving 5 bases unmatched. The CDR3 spans 16 residues. CDR1 MNHNY and CDR2 SVGAGI come from the germline V gene (reference sequence). CDR3: CASSTDRGLNTGELFF. In nucleotides, the CDR3 is TGTGCCAGCAGTACCGACAGGGGGCTCAACACCGGGGAGCTGTTTTTT.

This chain joins TRBV28 and TRBJ2-1, with 10 bases lining up with TRBD2. Germline CDR1 MDHEN, CDR2 SYDVKM. J gave up 0 bases and V 3 bases, and 5 bases lay outside the gene matches. The CDR3 runs 17 residues. The CDR3 loop is CASSFGLAGVSYNEQFF. CDR3 nucleotides: TGTGCCAGCAGTTTTGGTCTAGCGGGAGTCTCCTACAATGAGCAGTTCTTC.

V and J are TRBV5-1 and TRBJ2-2; D gene unclear. The CDR3 loop spans 12 amino acids. Germline V lookup: CDR1 SGHRS, CDR2 YFSETQ. Trimming shortened V by 9 bases and J by 5 bases, and 11 bases separated the two germline ends. In nucleotides, the CDR3 is TGCGCCACCACCGACTTGACCGGGGAGCTGTTTTTT. Translating gives CATTDLTGELFF. The full variable domain, with the rest looked up from reference TRBV5-1 and TRBJ2-2, is KAGVTQTPRYLIKTRGQQVTLSCSPISGHRSVSWYQQTPGQGLQFLFEYFSETQRNKGNFPGRFSGRQFSNSRSEMNVSTLELGDSALYLCATTDLTGELFFGEGSRLTVL.

The rearrangement joins TRBV3-1 (or the pseudogene TRBV3-2) to TRBJ2-7; 7 nucleotides line up with TRBD2. V dropped 1 base and J dropped 3; count of bases not matched to a gene: 15. The length of the CDR3 is 18 residues. Germline CDR1 LGHDT, CDR2 YNNKEL (reference sequence). The CDR3 bases are TGTGCCAGCAGCCAAGTTTGGGGGGGTAATCCCATGGGCTACGAGCAGTACTTC. Its protein is CASSQVWGGNPMGYEQYF.

This chain connects TRBV28 to TRBJ1-2; possible D gene TRBD1, 5 bases. CDR3 length: 13 amino acids. In germline, CDR1 is MDHEN, CDR2 SYDVKM. V was cut by 2 bases and J by 7 bases, with 11 bases left in between. CDR3 DNA: TGTGCCAGCAGTTTACCCATGACAGTTGGCTACACCTTC. Translating it yields CASSLPMTVGYTF.

V and J are TRBV18 and TRBJ1-1, with TRBD1 matching 12 bases. From germline, CDR1 is KGHSH and CDR2 LQKENI. V trimming: 2 bases; J trimming: 11 bases; junction bases outside the gene matches: 9. There are 15 residues in the CDR3. Here the CDR3 DNA reads TGTGCCAGCTCACCAAGGGACAGGGGGCGCTCAGACGCTTTCTTT. Protein product: CASSPRDRGRSDAFF.

CDR3 coding DNA: TGTGCCAGCAGTCGGACTAGATACGAGCAGTACTTC. As protein: CASSRTRYEQYF. V usage is TRBV28 and J usage is TRBJ2-7; 7 bases match TRBD2. Trimming at V came to 5 bases and at J to 4 bases, leaving 2 bases not matched to a gene. The CDR3 length is 12 residues. Germline CDR1 MDHEN, CDR2 SYDVKM.

The V call is TRBV6-1, the J call TRBJ1-1, with a possible D match to TRBD1 (5 bases). This CDR3 is built from 12 residues. Germline V gives CDR1 MNHNS, CDR2 SASEGT. Trimming removed 3 bases from V and 6 bases from J, with 8 bases in between. This chain's CDR3 is CASSDRVAEAFF. The CDR3 nucleotides read TGTGCCAGCAGTGACAGGGTTGCTGAAGCTTTCTTT.

V gene TRBV4-2 combines with J gene TRBJ1-2; D is undetermined. Trimming pared 0 bases from V and 1 base from J, leaving 6 bases between. Per the germline V gene, CDR1 is LGHNA and CDR2 is YNFKEQ. The CDR3 consists of 14 residues. In nucleotides, the CDR3 is TGTGCCAGCAGCCAAGATAGTAATAACTATGGCTACACCTTC. Translated, it gives CASSQDSNNYGYTF.

This clone was detected only a few times. The chain uses TRBV29-1 and TRBJ2-1, with 10 bases fitting TRBD2. The V segment lost 7 bases and the J segment 10 bases; nucleotides outside the gene matches: 10. The length of the CDR3 is 13 residues. Germline V gene lookup returns CDR1 SQVTM and CDR2 ANQGSEA. CDR3 protein: CSAQGPLAGEQFF. The CDR3 nucleotides are TGCAGCGCCCAGGGCCCACTAGCGGGAGAGCAGTTCTTC.

The chain uses TRBV30 and TRBJ1-4; 8 nucleotides line up with TRBD1. Germline CDR1 reads GTSNPN; CDR2 reads SVGIG (reference sequence). Trimming took 2 bases from V and 9 from J; bases not matched to a gene: 5. CDR3 length: 13 residues. This CDR3 reads CAWSSQGAKKLFF. Written as DNA, the CDR3 is TGTGCCTGGAGTAGCCAGGGGGCAAAAAAACTGTTTTTT.

This clone appeared a single time. J is TRBJ1-2 and V is TRBV9, with TRBD1 identical over 9 bases. The CDR3 contains 17 residues. Germline loops: CDR1 SGDLS, CDR2 YYNGEE. J was trimmed by 2 bases and V by 3 bases; bases with no gene match: 11. The CDR3 region has the DNA TGTGCCAGCAGCGAGGGCCTGAGGGACAGGGTAAACTATGGCTACACCTTC. The encoded protein is CASSEGLRDRVNYGYTF.

The chain couples TRBV11-2 to TRBJ2-3, with TRBD1 matching 8 bases. The ends lost 2 bases at V and 3 bases at J; junction bases unmatched: 13. Germline CDR1 is SGHAT and CDR2 is FQNNGV. The CDR3 runs to 18 residues. The CDR3: CASSLRSGGPKRTDTQYF. The CDR3 region has the DNA TGTGCCAGCAGCTTAAGGTCAGGGGGCCCTAAAAGGACAGATACGCAGTATTTT.